This T cell receptor beta chain was observed in a study of blood T cell repertoires in COVID-19. Whole-study context: Acute-phase and convalescent COVID-19 samples originated in the United States, Italy and Spain. The cDNA or gDNA used as material had been derived from T cells, B-cell-depleted T cells, or PBMCs.

As originally analysed: Reference gene primers were amplified, and this amplification served to estimate nucleated cell counts. This table comes from immunoSEQ multiplex PCR, and its TCRdb copy is limited to in-frame clones, with some not included. That table gives V, J and clone size, and the DNA gave D and trimming. The table lists some 150,000 clones, roughly 85% of them singletons. This clone appeared a few times. This CDR3 comprises 14 residues. Germline loops: CDR1 SNHLY, CDR2 FYNNEI. Trimming cost V 5 bases and J 0 bases, with 10 bases left between them. Sequencing was carried out using peripheral blood. The gene calls are TRBV2 and TRBJ1-1; a possible D gene is TRBD1 (6 bases). The source is a man aged 45-65 years with acute or convalescent COVID-19. CDR3 coding DNA: TGTGCCAGCAGTTGGACAGAACTGAACACTGAAGCTTTCTTT. It yields the protein CASSWTELNTEAFF.